What follows are 13 T cell receptor beta chains derived from one specimen sequenced in a study of T cells in Graves' hyperthyroidism and ophthalmopathy. There were TCR beta CDR3 regions amplified from RNA transcripts. A set of HTBI primers served as the primers for a first-round RT-PCR of the TCR CDR3. TCRdb independently ran MiXCR on the multiplex PCR reads; one entry per CDR3 protein. The data hold 600,000 or so distinct CDR3 sequences, with 12% to 15% observed a single time. Sample: blood. The origin of the receptors is a young woman with Graves' ophthalmopathy.

V and J are TRBV28 and TRBJ2-7; D is possibly TRBD1 (7 bases). Trimming removed 7 bases from V and 3 bases from J, with 16 bases in between. Germline lookup yields CDR1 MDHEN and CDR2 SYDVKM. CDR3 length: 14 amino acids. CDR3 sequence: CASTRGVLGYEQYF. The CDR3 DNA sequence: TGTGCCAGCACCAGGGGGGTCCTCGGCTACGAGCAGTACTTC.

Comment on this clonotype: Given a much more abundant clone one base away, this may be a read error. The chain joins TRBV20-1 to TRBJ2-2, with 8 bases aligning to TRBD1. Germline V gene data show CDR1 as DFQATT and CDR2 as SNEGSKA (reference sequence). The CDR3 is made up of 16 amino acids. After removal of 6 bases from V and 6 bases from J, the junction contained 15 bases not matched to a gene. CDR3 loop: CSATRSGTGYAGELFF. In nucleotides, the CDR3 is TGCAGTGCCACACGCTCCGGGACAGGATACGCCGGGGAGCTGTTTTTT.

The V call is TRBV5-5, the J call TRBJ2-7, with TRBD2 matching 10 bases. The CDR3 contains 16 residues. CDR1 is SGHKS and CDR2 is YYEKEE in the germline V gene (reference sequence). V was clipped by 0 bases and J by 4 bases; unmatched bases: 7. DNA of the CDR3: TGTGCCAGCAGCTTGGCCGTCCTAGCGGGAGTATACGAGCAGTACTTC. Translating gives CASSLAVLAGVYEQYF.

The chain recombines TRBV12-5 with TRBJ2-1, with a possible D match to TRBD2 (5 bases). Between the trimmed V and J ends, which lost 8 bases and 6 bases, there was a span of 8 bases. CDR3 length: 11 amino acids. The V gene's germline CDR1 is LGHNT and CDR2 FRNRAP. CDR3 sequence (DNA): TGTGCTAGTCGAGCGGCCAATGAGCAGTTCTTC. Protein sequence: CASRAANEQFF.

This clonotype came up many times. The rearrangement joins TRBV7-3 to TRBJ1-5, with D possibly TRBD1 on 5 matching bases. The germline V gene has CDR1 SGHTA and CDR2 FQGTGA. V shed 4 bases and J shed 5 bases, with 9 bases lying between them. The CDR3 is 13 amino acids. CDR3 nucleotides: TGTGCCAGCAGCTCGGGGCCTGATCAGCCCCAGCATTTT. Its protein product is CASSSGPDQPQHF.

At least ten counts were recorded for this clonotype. This chain joins TRBV6-1 and TRBJ2-1, with 11 nucleotides matching TRBD2. Germline trimming cut 6 bases from V and 5 bases from J; bases unmatched to any gene: 12. The CDR3 runs to 17 residues. CDR1 is MNHNS and CDR2 is SASEGT in the germline V gene. CDR3: CASRPKIAGGPDNEQFF. In DNA form, the CDR3 reads TGTGCCAGCAGACCCAAGATAGCGGGAGGGCCCGACAATGAGCAGTTCTTC.

This clonotype was detected many times. The rearrangement links TRBV30 to TRBJ1-5; 8 bases are a match to TRBD1. With 2 bases clipped from V and 5 bases from J, the junction kept 2 bases outside the gene matches. Germline values: CDR1 GTSNPN, CDR2 SVGIG (reference sequence). The CDR3 consists of 13 residues. Here the CDR3 DNA reads TGTGCCTGGAGTTCAGGGGGCCATCAGCCCCAGCATTTT. Translating gives CAWSSGGHQPQHF. The entire variable domain, with the rest obtained from reference TRBV30 and TRBJ1-5, is as follows: SQTIHQWPATLVQPVGSPLSLECTVEGTSNPNLYWYRQAAGRGLQLLFYSVGIGQISSEVPQNLSASRPQDRQFILSSKKLLLSDSGFYLCAWSSGGHQPQHFGDGTRLSIL.

This clonotype was seen a few times. Sequence at one end of the junction differs from germline and may be a read error. The V and J genes are TRBV7-2 and TRBJ1-3, with no clear D. The CDR3 is 14 residues long. Germline V gene sequence: CDR1 SGHTA, CDR2 FQGNSA. The CDR3 protein is CASSLRSSGNAIYF. CDR3 nucleotides: TGTGCCAGCAGCTTAAGGAGCTCTGGAAACGCCATATATTTT.

This clonotype was observed a single time. The chain employs TRBV2 and TRBJ2-1; the match to TRBD2 covers 10 bases. CDR3 length equals 22 residues. Germline assignment: CDR1 SNHLY and CDR2 FYNNEI. Trimming took 6 bases from V and 4 from J; bases not matched to a gene: 27. The CDR3 here is CASRPPRSLSGRGRGWYNEQFF. For the CDR3, the DNA is TGTGCCAGCAGACCTCCCCGGTCGCTGAGCGGGAGGGGGAGAGGCTGGTACAATGAGCAGTTCTTC. The whole variable domain, filled in from reference TRBV2 and TRBJ2-1, reads EPEVTQTPSHQVTQMGQEVILRCVPISNHLYFYWYRQILGQKVEFLVSFYNNEISEKSEIFDDQFSVERPDGSNFTLKIRSTKLEDSAMYFCASRPPRSLSGRGRGWYNEQFFGPGTRLTVL.

The table lists this clonotype with many counts. The chain couples TRBV20-1 to TRBJ1-5; D is unclear. The V end was cut by 5 bases, the J end by 0 bases, with 14 bases between. CDR3 size: 15 residues. The germline V gene encodes CDR1 DFQATT and CDR2 SNEGSKA (reference sequence). DNA for the CDR3: TGCAGTGCTCTCTCGTTAATAGTTAGCAATCAGCCCCAGCATTTT. It is translated as CSALSLIVSNQPQHF.

This chain uses TRBV4-2 with TRBJ1-3; D gene uncertain. The V gene's germline CDR1 is LGHNA and CDR2 YNFKEQ. The CDR3 consists of 15 residues. Between the trimmed V and J ends, which lost 0 bases and 1 base, there was a span of 7 bases. The CDR3 nucleotides are TGTGCCAGCAGCCAAGACCGGTGGTCTGGAAACACCATATATTTT. It codes for CASSQDRWSGNTIYF.

Ten or more counts support this clonotype. The rearrangement uses TRBV12-3 or TRBV12-4 and TRBJ2-2; D is unresolved. The CDR3 loop spans 16 amino acids. V lost 5 bases and J 0 bases, leaving 13 bases between the germline ends. CDR3 nucleotide sequence: TGTGCCAGCAGTCCATACGGCGGACCGAACACCGGGGAGCTGTTTTTT. This codes for CASSPYGGPNTGELFF.

This clonotype was detected many times. The V call is TRBV28, the J call TRBJ2-2; TRBD2 matches 7 bases. V trimming: 3 bases; J trimming: 2 bases; junction bases outside the gene matches: 12. CDR3 length: 18 residues. Looked up from germline, CDR1 is MDHEN and CDR2 is SYDVKM. CDR3 region: CASSFIRRERGNTGELFF. The CDR3, as DNA: TGTGCCAGCAGTTTTATTCGCCGGGAGCGGGGTAACACCGGGGAGCTGTTTTTT.